These T cell receptor beta chains were read from a single sample in a study of graft-versus-host responses after intestinal transplantation. Their cognate antigens are unknown. Here immunoSEQ multiplex PCR was the method, and the copy in TCRdb shows in-frame clones only, minus some. There are approximately 93,000 clones in the sample; 85% to 95% occur only once, and roughly 0.069% lies in the top ten. The sequences come from unstimulated CD8+ T cells sorted from spleen or lymph node cells, collected before transplant. Receptors were obtained from a human donor who was the organ donor for an intestinal transplant. Each CDR3 is given with its conserved first and last residue. The order of the fields is D gene, J gene, clone size, V gene, CDR3 protein, CDR3 DNA. A D gene is named only where the DNA matches it firmly. The size entry is marked missing in some rows and otherwise reads once, few, many or a size class.

. | TRBJ1-2 | . | TRBV27 | CASSHGQSDYGYTF | TGTGCCAGCAGCCACGGACAGAGCGACTATGGCTACACCTTC
. | TRBJ2-7 | . | TRBV10-2 | CASRGDSGEQYF | TGCGCCAGCAGGGGGGACTCGGGCGAGCAGTACTTC
. | TRBJ2-7 | . | TRBV7-9 | CASSIGGLYEQYF | TGTGCCAGCAGCATCGGGGGGCTCTACGAGCAGTACTTC
. | TRBJ1-5 | once | TRBV5-1 | CASSLDGEGQPQHF | TGCGCCAGCAGCTTGGACGGGGAGGGACAGCCCCAGCATTTT
. | TRBJ2-1 | . | TRBV19 | CASSGRDSGSDEQFF | TGTGCCAGTAGTGGACGGGACTCCGGGTCGGATGAGCAGTTCTTC
. | TRBJ1-1 | . | TRBV30 | CAWLGDGRAEAFF | TGTGCCTGGCTCGGGGACGGGAGGGCTGAAGCTTTCTTT
TRBD1 | TRBJ1-2 | . | TRBV7-3 | CASSPGQNYGYTF | TGTGCCAGCAGTCCGGGACAGAACTATGGCTACACCTTC
TRBD2 | TRBJ2-7 | . | TRBV5-1 | CASSLARLAGTYEQYF | TGCGCCAGCAGCTTGGCCAGACTAGCGGGAACTTACGAGCAGTACTTC
. | TRBJ1-2 | . | TRBV28 | CASSFNQGFYGYTF | TGTGCCAGCAGTTTCAATCAGGGGTTCTATGGCTACACCTTC
. | TRBJ1-1 | . | TRBV11-3 | CASSLTSGGQTGAFF | TGTGCCAGCAGCTTAACTTCGGGGGGGCAAACGGGAGCTTTCTTT
. | TRBJ1-2 | . | TRBV9 | CASSVAGSGGYTF | TGTGCCAGCAGCGTAGCAGGGTCAGGTGGCTACACCTTC
. | TRBJ1-1 | . | TRBV30 | CAGTGSGAFF | TGTGCCGGAACAGGGTCCGGAGCTTTCTTT
. | TRBJ2-6 | once | TRBV5-1 | CASSLRAEGTLVSRSGANVLTF | TGCGCCAGCAGCTTGCGGGCCGAGGGGACTCTAGTTTCCCGCTCTGGGGCCAACGTCCTGACTTTC
TRBD2 | TRBJ2-7 | . | TRBV7-3 | CASSLVAGQFYEQYF | TGTGCCAGCAGCTTAGTAGCGGGACAATTCTACGAGCAGTACTTC
. | TRBJ2-3 | . | TRBV27 | CASSLRASLRRGDTQYF | TGTGCCAGCAGTTTAAGGGCCAGCCTTAGGAGGGGAGATACGCAGTATTTT
TRBD1 | TRBJ1-2 | . | TRBV29-1 | CSVSTDRELYYGYTF | TGCAGCGTATCTACCGACAGGGAACTTTACTATGGCTACACCTTC
. | TRBJ2-6 | once | TRBV4-1 | CASSQNSLSSGANVLTF | TGCGCCAGCAGCCAGAACTCCTTGAGCTCTGGGGCCAACGTCCTGACTTTC
TRBD2 | TRBJ2-1 | . | TRBV10-3 | CAISESDLAGGIGEQFF | TGTGCCATCAGTGAGTCGGACCTAGCGGGGGGGATAGGGGAGCAGTTCTTC
. | TRBJ2-3 | . | TRBV7-9 | CASSLVGPSTTDTQYF | TGTGCCAGCAGCTTAGTAGGACCTAGCACGACAGATACGCAGTATTTT
TRBD2 | TRBJ2-1 | . | TRBV28 | CASSFGTRYNEQFF | TGTGCCAGCAGTTTTGGGACTAGATACAATGAGCAGTTCTTC
TRBD1 | TRBJ2-7 | . | TRBV7-9 | CASSPRDRPNLEQYF | TGTGCCAGCAGCCCCCGGGACAGACCGAATTTAGAGCAGTACTTC
. | TRBJ2-3 | . | TRBV15 | CATSRDRDIITDTQYF | TGTGCCACCAGCAGAGATCGGGACATTATCACAGATACGCAGTATTTT
. | TRBJ2-3 | . | TRBV28 | CASSFARSVADTQYF | TGTGCCAGCAGTTTCGCTAGGAGTGTTGCAGATACGCAGTATTTT
. | TRBJ2-1 | . | TRBV2 | CASSDPGVEQFF | TGTGCCAGCAGTGATCCAGGTGTGGAGCAGTTCTTC
TRBD1 | TRBJ1-5 | . | TRBV6-1 | CASSRQGAWQPQHF | TGTGCCAGCAGTCGACAGGGGGCCTGGCAGCCCCAGCATTTT
. | TRBJ2-5 | . | TRBV23-1 | CASSQSFGISGDETQYF | TGCGCCAGCAGTCAATCGTTTGGTATCTCGGGTGACGAGACCCAGTACTTC
. | TRBJ2-1 | few | TRBV11-2 | CASSLSDEQFF | TGTGCCAGCAGCTTATCAGATGAGCAGTTCTTC
. | TRBJ2-2 | . | TRBV6-6 | CASRPKTGELFF | TGTGCCAGCAGACCTAAAACCGGGGAGCTGTTTTTT
. | TRBJ2-7 | . | TRBV14 | CASSHRGQSYEQYF | TGTGCCAGCAGCCATCGCGGACAGTCTTACGAGCAGTACTTC
TRBD1 | TRBJ1-3 | . | TRBV14 | CASSQTGGLGNTIYF | TGTGCCAGCAGCCAGACAGGGGGCCTTGGAAACACCATATATTTT
. | TRBJ2-3 | . | TRBV2 | CASSEDRAGRDTQYF | TGTGCCAGCAGTGAAGACCGGGCCGGGAGAGATACGCAGTATTTT
. | TRBJ1-3 | . | TRBV7-3 | CASSLTQENSGNTIYF | TGTGCCAGCAGCTTAACGCAAGAGAACTCTGGAAACACCATATATTTT
. | TRBJ1-2 | . | TRBV7-9 | CASSLTTTFYGYTF | TGTGCCAGCAGCTTAACTACGACTTTCTATGGCTACACCTTC